This is a list of T cell receptor beta chains from one sample in a study of a mutant IDH1 vaccine in newly diagnosed glioma. Their specific antigens are unknown. Here immunoSEQ multiplex PCR was the method, and the copy in TCRdb shows in-frame clones only, minus some. The sample lists fewer than 45,000 clones; 70% to 85% were seen once. This sample comprised PBMCs, obtained from a glioma patient whose treatment included an IDH1 peptide vaccine. The receptor set was obtained from a man between 18 and 35 years old with glioma. Some clones in this sample may be carry-over from other donors' samples. The CDR3 runs from the conserved cysteine through the conserved F or W. Each record gives: clone size, V gene, D gene, J gene, CDR3 DNA, CDR3 protein. A D gene is named only where the DNA matches it firmly. Only some rows state a clone size, as once, few, many or a class for expanded clones.

clone_size: -; v_call: TRBV5-1; d_call: -; j_call: TRBJ1-2; cdr3_nt: TGCGCCAGCAGCTTGCTTGGGGAGGCCTATGGCTACACCTTC; cdr3_aa: CASSLLGEAYGYTF
clone_size: -; v_call: TRBV5-1; d_call: -; j_call: TRBJ2-1; cdr3_nt: TGCGCCAGCAGCTTGGCCGGAGGGGATTACAATGAGCAGTTCTTC; cdr3_aa: CASSLAGGDYNEQFF
clone_size: few; v_call: TRBV4-3; d_call: TRBD2; j_call: TRBJ2-1; cdr3_nt: TGCGCCAGCAGCCACTTAGCGGGAGACGCCTACAATGAGCAGTTCTTC; cdr3_aa: CASSHLAGDAYNEQFF
clone_size: -; v_call: TRBV5-4; d_call: -; j_call: TRBJ1-2; cdr3_nt: TGTGCCAGCACCCCGGGACCCATGAGGCGCGGCTACACCTTC; cdr3_aa: CASTPGPMRRGYTF
clone_size: -; v_call: TRBV5-4; d_call: -; j_call: TRBJ1-1; cdr3_nt: TGTGCCAGCAAATGGGGGACGAACACTGAAGCTTTCTTT; cdr3_aa: CASKWGTNTEAFF
clone_size: -; v_call: TRBV7-7; d_call: TRBD1; j_call: TRBJ1-1; cdr3_nt: TGTGCTAGCAGCTTAGTGGCAGGGGGCAAAGCTTTCTTT; cdr3_aa: CASSLVAGGKAFF
clone_size: -; v_call: TRBV7-2; d_call: -; j_call: TRBJ1-5; cdr3_nt: TGTGCCAGCAGCGAGGGGACAAGGCCCTCCAATCAGCCCCAGCATTTT; cdr3_aa: CASSEGTRPSNQPQHF
clone_size: -; v_call: TRBV15; d_call: -; j_call: TRBJ2-4; cdr3_nt: TGTGCCACCAGCGGGTCCTCCGGGGGTCAACTCCTGATCCTAGCCAAAAACATTCAGTACTTC; cdr3_aa: CATSGSSGGQLLILAKNIQYF
clone_size: -; v_call: TRBV2; d_call: -; j_call: TRBJ2-7; cdr3_nt: TGTGCCAGCGCTCCAAATGCTAGGGGTTACGAGCAGTACTTC; cdr3_aa: CASAPNARGYEQYF
clone_size: few; v_call: TRBV9; d_call: -; j_call: TRBJ1-5; cdr3_nt: TGTGCCAGCAGCGTAGAAGTCAGGGTTCAGCCCCAGCATTTT; cdr3_aa: CASSVEVRVQPQHF
clone_size: -; v_call: TRBV28; d_call: TRBD1; j_call: TRBJ1-5; cdr3_nt: TGTGCCAGCAGTTTAGGACAGGATAATCAGCCCCAGCATTTT; cdr3_aa: CASSLGQDNQPQHF
clone_size: -; v_call: TRBV2; d_call: -; j_call: TRBJ2-7; cdr3_nt: TGTGCCAGCAGTGTAAGAGGGACCTACGAGCAGTACTTC; cdr3_aa: CASSVRGTYEQYF
clone_size: -; v_call: TRBV6-6; d_call: -; j_call: TRBJ1-5; cdr3_nt: TGTGCCAGCAGTTACACCGACGGGAGCCATCAGCCCCAGCATTTT; cdr3_aa: CASSYTDGSHQPQHF
clone_size: few; v_call: TRBV27; d_call: -; j_call: TRBJ1-1; cdr3_nt: TGTGCCAGCCGGGGGAACACTGAAGCTTTCTTT; cdr3_aa: CASRGNTEAFF
clone_size: -; v_call: TRBV6-4; d_call: TRBD1; j_call: TRBJ1-1; cdr3_nt: TGTGCCAGCAGGACCCCTCCGGGACAGACCATGAACACTGAAGCTTTCTTT; cdr3_aa: CASRTPPGQTMNTEAFF
clone_size: few; v_call: TRBV27; d_call: -; j_call: TRBJ1-1; cdr3_nt: TGTGCCAGCAGTTCCCCAACTGCTGAAGCTTTCTTT; cdr3_aa: CASSSPTAEAFF
clone_size: -; v_call: TRBV19; d_call: TRBD1; j_call: TRBJ1-1; cdr3_nt: TGTGCCAGTAGTATAGATCGGGACAGGGACACTGAAGCTTTCTTT; cdr3_aa: CASSIDRDRDTEAFF
clone_size: -; v_call: TRBV2; d_call: -; j_call: TRBJ1-3; cdr3_nt: TGTGCCAGCAGGCCCGGACGGAATGGAAACACCATATATTTT; cdr3_aa: CASRPGRNGNTIYF
clone_size: once; v_call: TRBV9; d_call: -; j_call: TRBJ2-3; cdr3_nt: TGTGCCAGCAGCGCCATGGGGGACTTCCGCACAGATACGCAGTATTTT; cdr3_aa: CASSAMGDFRTDTQYF
clone_size: -; v_call: TRBV4-3; d_call: -; j_call: TRBJ2-1; cdr3_nt: TGCGCCAGCAGCCAAGTCGGTCCAAACAATGAGCAGTTCTTC; cdr3_aa: CASSQVGPNNEQFF
clone_size: -; v_call: TRBV19; d_call: TRBD1; j_call: TRBJ1-5; cdr3_nt: TGTGCCAGTAGTGACAGGGAAAGCAATCAGCCCCAGCATTTT; cdr3_aa: CASSDRESNQPQHF
clone_size: -; v_call: TRBV7-6; d_call: -; j_call: TRBJ1-1; cdr3_nt: TGTGCCAGCAGCTTAGGTCCGGGAAACACTGAAGCTTTCTTT; cdr3_aa: CASSLGPGNTEAFF
clone_size: -; v_call: TRBV19; d_call: -; j_call: TRBJ2-7; cdr3_nt: TGTGCCAGTACTGCCGCGGCCTCCGGCGAAAGCTCCTACGAGCAGTACTTC; cdr3_aa: CASTAAASGESSYEQYF
clone_size: -; v_call: TRBV19; d_call: TRBD1; j_call: TRBJ2-7; cdr3_nt: TGTGCCAGTAGTCCCGACCCCAGGGGGCTGAACGAGCAGTACTTC; cdr3_aa: CASSPDPRGLNEQYF
clone_size: -; v_call: TRBV5-1; d_call: TRBD2; j_call: TRBJ2-2; cdr3_nt: TGCGCCAGCAGCCGCGCGGGGGGGCCGAACGGGGAGCTGTTTTTT; cdr3_aa: CASSRAGGPNGELFF
clone_size: -; v_call: TRBV30; d_call: -; j_call: TRBJ1-4; cdr3_nt: TGTGCCTGGAGTGTAAGGTTTGACTCGCGCACTAATGAAAAACTGTTTTTT; cdr3_aa: CAWSVRFDSRTNEKLFF
clone_size: -; v_call: TRBV30; d_call: -; j_call: TRBJ2-3; cdr3_nt: TGTGCCTGGAGCGGGGACCCAGATACGCAGTATTTT; cdr3_aa: CAWSGDPDTQYF
clone_size: -; v_call: TRBV19; d_call: -; j_call: TRBJ2-2; cdr3_nt: TGTGCCAGTAGTACCCAAAGTAGAGGGGCCGGGGAGCTGTTTTTT; cdr3_aa: CASSTQSRGAGELFF
clone_size: -; v_call: TRBV5-4; d_call: -; j_call: TRBJ2-7; cdr3_nt: TGTGCCAGCAGCTTAACTGGGGGTTCGGGCGAGCAGTACTTC; cdr3_aa: CASSLTGGSGEQYF
clone_size: -; v_call: TRBV30; d_call: -; j_call: TRBJ1-5; cdr3_nt: TGTGCCTGTGCATGGTCCCCAGGTCAGCCCCAGCATTTT; cdr3_aa: CACAWSPGQPQHF
clone_size: -; v_call: TRBV30; d_call: TRBD1; j_call: TRBJ1-5; cdr3_nt: TGTGCCTGGAGTCAGGGACAGGGCTCTCAGCCCCAGCATTTT; cdr3_aa: CAWSQGQGSQPQHF
clone_size: medium-sized; v_call: TRBV27; d_call: -; j_call: TRBJ2-7; cdr3_nt: TGTGCCAGCGGGCTACAATACGAGCAGTACTTC; cdr3_aa: CASGLQYEQYF
clone_size: -; v_call: TRBV5-1; d_call: TRBD1; j_call: TRBJ2-7; cdr3_nt: TGCGCCAGCAGCCCCGGGACAGGGTTGATCACCTACGAGCAGTACTTC; cdr3_aa: CASSPGTGLITYEQYF
clone_size: -; v_call: TRBV4-2; d_call: -; j_call: TRBJ1-2; cdr3_nt: TGTGCCAGCAGCCAAGGAAGTGGACTGGGGATTTATGGCTACACCTTC; cdr3_aa: CASSQGSGLGIYGYTF
clone_size: -; v_call: TRBV6-1; d_call: -; j_call: TRBJ1-1; cdr3_nt: TGTGCCAGCAGTTCCGTGACATCAGGTCGGGGTGAAGCTTTCTTT; cdr3_aa: CASSSVTSGRGEAFF
clone_size: -; v_call: TRBV5-5; d_call: TRBD2; j_call: TRBJ2-1; cdr3_nt: TGTGCCAGCAGCCTCGGACTAGCGGGAGATGTGCAGTTCTTC; cdr3_aa: CASSLGLAGDVQFF
clone_size: -; v_call: TRBV4-2; d_call: -; j_call: TRBJ1-1; cdr3_nt: TGTGCCAGCAGCCAAGGGACTGAAGCTTTCTTT; cdr3_aa: CASSQGTEAFF
clone_size: few; v_call: TRBV28; d_call: -; j_call: TRBJ1-1; cdr3_nt: TGTGCCAGCATCTTGGACACCAACACTGAAGCTTTCTTT; cdr3_aa: CASILDTNTEAFF
clone_size: few; v_call: TRBV9; d_call: -; j_call: TRBJ1-2; cdr3_nt: TGTGCCAGCAAGGGAGGGGGGAACTATGGCTACACCTTC; cdr3_aa: CASKGGGNYGYTF
clone_size: -; v_call: TRBV6-1; d_call: -; j_call: TRBJ2-6; cdr3_nt: TGTGCCAGCTTTAGCGTCTATGGGGCCAACGTCCTGACTTTC; cdr3_aa: CASFSVYGANVLTF
clone_size: few; v_call: TRBV19; d_call: -; j_call: TRBJ1-5; cdr3_nt: TGTGCCAGTAGTAACCCGTTATGGGGAAATCAGCCCCAGCATTTT; cdr3_aa: CASSNPLWGNQPQHF
clone_size: -; v_call: TRBV10-2; d_call: -; j_call: TRBJ2-1; cdr3_nt: TGCGCCAGCAGTGGGAGGGACCTGGGGAATGAGCAGTTCTTC; cdr3_aa: CASSGRDLGNEQFF
clone_size: -; v_call: TRBV9; d_call: -; j_call: TRBJ1-1; cdr3_nt: TGTGCCAGCAGCCCCTGGACAGCGGCGAACACTGAAGCTTTCTTT; cdr3_aa: CASSPWTAANTEAFF
clone_size: -; v_call: TRBV7-9; d_call: -; j_call: TRBJ1-1; cdr3_nt: TGTGCCAGCAGCCCCCAGAACACTGAAGCTTTCTTT; cdr3_aa: CASSPQNTEAFF
clone_size: -; v_call: TRBV7-2; d_call: -; j_call: TRBJ1-6; cdr3_nt: TGTGCCAGCAGCTCCTCCCCGACAGAACCACCCCTCCACTTT; cdr3_aa: CASSSSPTEPPLHF
clone_size: -; v_call: TRBV5-1; d_call: TRBD1; j_call: TRBJ1-2; cdr3_nt: TGCGCCAGCAGCTTCACGACAGGGGGAGGCGATGGCTACACCTTC; cdr3_aa: CASSFTTGGGDGYTF
clone_size: few; v_call: TRBV30; d_call: -; j_call: TRBJ1-1; cdr3_nt: TGTGCCTGGAGTTTTCAGGGGAACACTGAAGCTTTCTTT; cdr3_aa: CAWSFQGNTEAFF
clone_size: -; v_call: TRBV2; d_call: -; j_call: TRBJ1-4; cdr3_nt: TGTGCCAGCAGTGAAGCGCACCCCTCCTTTTCAACTAATGAAAAACTGTTTTTT; cdr3_aa: CASSEAHPSFSTNEKLFF
clone_size: -; v_call: TRBV10-3; d_call: -; j_call: TRBJ2-1; cdr3_nt: TGTGCCATCAGCCCGGGGGTCACTGAGCAGTTCTTC; cdr3_aa: CAISPGVTEQFF
clone_size: -; v_call: TRBV13; d_call: TRBD1; j_call: TRBJ2-3; cdr3_nt: TGTGCCAGCAGCATAGACCCAGGGGGAGATACGCAGTATTTT; cdr3_aa: CASSIDPGGDTQYF
clone_size: -; v_call: TRBV6-6; d_call: -; j_call: TRBJ2-3; cdr3_nt: TGTGCCAGCAGTTACGATAGCGCAGATACGCAGTATTTT; cdr3_aa: CASSYDSADTQYF